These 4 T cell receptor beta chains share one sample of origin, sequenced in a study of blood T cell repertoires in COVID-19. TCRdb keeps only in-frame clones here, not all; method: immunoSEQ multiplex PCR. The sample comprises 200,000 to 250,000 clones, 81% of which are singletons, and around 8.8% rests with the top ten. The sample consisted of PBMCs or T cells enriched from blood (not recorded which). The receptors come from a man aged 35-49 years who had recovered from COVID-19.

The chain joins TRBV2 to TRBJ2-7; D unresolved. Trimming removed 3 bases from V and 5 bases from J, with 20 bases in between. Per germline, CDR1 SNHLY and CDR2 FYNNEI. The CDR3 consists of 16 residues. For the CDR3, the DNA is TGTGCCAGCAGTGATGATTCGGCAGGTGGGCTTCACGAGCAGTACTTC. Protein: CASSDDSAGGLHEQYF.

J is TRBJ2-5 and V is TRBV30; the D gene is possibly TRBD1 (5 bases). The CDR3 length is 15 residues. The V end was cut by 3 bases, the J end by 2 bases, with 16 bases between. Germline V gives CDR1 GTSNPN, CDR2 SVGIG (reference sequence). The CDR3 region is CAWRTGRAPQETQYF. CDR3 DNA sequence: TGTGCCTGGAGAACGGGCAGGGCCCCGCAAGAGACCCAGTACTTC.

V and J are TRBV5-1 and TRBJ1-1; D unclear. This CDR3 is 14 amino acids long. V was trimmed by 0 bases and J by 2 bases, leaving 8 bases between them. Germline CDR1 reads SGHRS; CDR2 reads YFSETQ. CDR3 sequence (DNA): TGCGCCAGCAGCTTGGGAGGATTTAACACTGAAGCTTTCTTT. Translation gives CASSLGGFNTEAFF.

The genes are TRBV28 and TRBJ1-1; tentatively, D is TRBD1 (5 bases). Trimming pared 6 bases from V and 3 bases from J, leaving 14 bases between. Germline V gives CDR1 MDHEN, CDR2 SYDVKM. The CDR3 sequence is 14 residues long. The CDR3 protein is CASSPGTEYTEAFF. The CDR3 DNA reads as TGTGCCAGCAGCCCGGGGACTGAATACACTGAAGCTTTCTTT. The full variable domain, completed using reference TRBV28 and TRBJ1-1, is DVKVTQSSRYLVKRTGEKVFLECVQDMDHENMFWYRQDPGLGLRLIYFSYDVKMKEKGDIPEGYSVSREKKERFSLILESASTNQTSMYLCASSPGTEYTEAFFGQGTRLTVV.